One sample yielded the 5 T cell receptor beta chains listed below, sequenced in a study of blood T cell repertoires in COVID-19 (TCRdb year 2020). The library was built by means of the immunoSEQ multiplex PCR assay. TCRdb's version of the immuneACCESS table is confined to in-frame rearrangements and falls short of the full clone set. An unresolved V gene accounts for under half of the shortfall where checked; the remainder is of unknown origin. A total of about 440,000 clones appear in this sample, more than 85% of them only once. The ten largest make up 4% to 5.5% of the sample. Source material: peripheral blood. These TCRs come from a woman younger than 45 with acute or convalescent COVID-19.

This clone was found many times. The V call is TRBV29-1, the J call TRBJ2-3; 13 bases line up with TRBD2. V shed 5 bases and J 1 base; nucleotides not matched to a gene: 3. This CDR3 has 15 residues. Germline lookup yields CDR1 SQVTM and CDR2 ANQGSEA. This CDR3 is CSVPGLAGGTDTQYF. CDR3 coding DNA: TGCAGCGTTCCCGGACTAGCGGGGGGCACAGATACGCAGTATTTT.

The rearrangement links TRBV5-1 to TRBJ2-3, with D unresolved. CDR3 size: 14 residues. Trimming left V 5 bases short and J 6 bases short, with 16 bases between. Looked up from germline, CDR1 is SGHRS and CDR2 is YFSETQ. Here the CDR3 reads CASRSSDLGDTQYF. The CDR3 coding sequence is TGCGCCAGCAGGTCTTCGGATCTCGGGGATACGCAGTATTTT.

This chain joins TRBV6-5 and TRBJ1-6; 7 bases are shared with TRBD1. CDR3 length: 15 residues. J gave up 2 bases and V 8 bases, and 6 bases lay outside the gene matches. Germline V gene sequence: CDR1 MNHEY, CDR2 SVGAGI. This CDR3 reads CASEPGQTYNSPLHF. DNA of the CDR3: TGTGCCAGCGAACCGGGACAGACCTATAATTCACCCCTCCACTTT.

This clone has a single count. The genes are TRBV20-1 and TRBJ1-1, with D possibly matching TRBD1 (6 bases). CDR3 size: 15 residues. From germline, CDR1 is DFQATT and CDR2 SNEGSKA (reference sequence). V was cut by 3 bases and J by 3 bases, with 17 bases left in between. The CDR3 nucleotides are TGCAGTGCTAGTCTAACAGGGTCCGGGGACACTGAAGCTTTCTTT. The encoded protein is CSASLTGSGDTEAFF.

V usage is TRBV5-1 and J usage is TRBJ1-2; 9 nucleotides align to TRBD1. V dropped 0 bases and J dropped 7; count of bases not matched to a gene: 4. The CDR3 length is 14 residues. The germline gives CDR1 SGHRS, CDR2 YFSETQ. The CDR3 DNA reads as TGCGCCAGCAGCTTGGACGGGACAGGGTCTGGCTACACCTTC. Its translation: CASSLDGTGSGYTF.